Here is one T cell receptor beta chain with its context. Antigen: not known. The data were produced by immunoSEQ multiplex PCR, yet TCRdb's version contains in-frame clones alone and is incomplete. The sample records 200,000 or so clones, 80% to 95% being singletons. The data originate from a study of T cell responses to AZD1222 COVID-19 vaccine. General study results and limits: Baseline serology detected seropositivity in only a handful of AZD1222 recipients.

J lost 2 bases, V lost 1 base, and 4 bases had no gene match. Germline CDR1 is LGHDT and CDR2 is YNNKEL (reference sequence). The CDR3 covers 16 residues. The clonotype was recovered from an adult who received the AZD1222 COVID-19 vaccine. This sample comprised peripheral blood, obtained 28 days after the second AZD1222 dose. The V gene is TRBV3-1 (or the pseudogene TRBV3-2), the J gene TRBJ1-5; TRBD1 matches 8 bases. The CDR3 DNA is TGTGCCAGCAGCCAAGGGGACAGGCCGCGCAATCAGCCCCAGCATTTT. Protein sequence: CASSQGDRPRNQPQHF.